The rows below give T cell receptor beta chains drawn from one sample of a study of molecular identifiers for immune sequencing clone quantification. MiXCR, applied by TCRdb to the PCR reads, yields one record per CDR3 protein. Seen here are roughly 630,000 distinct CDR3 sequences, 25% observed once, and the top ten hold 0.6% to 0.9%. Sample: naive CD8+ T cells from blood, with Jurkat cell RNA spiked in. Receptors were obtained from a human donor in good health. Some libraries in this study had Jurkat cell RNA spiked in. Each CDR3 is given with its conserved first and last residue. Fields, in order: J gene, V gene, D gene, clone size, CDR3 DNA, CDR3 protein. A D gene is named only where the DNA matches it firmly. The size entry is marked missing in some rows and otherwise reads once, few, many or a size class.

>TRBJ2-3|TRBV3-1|NA|NA
TGTGCCAGCAGAGACTCACTAGTTGTAACGCAGTATTTT
CASRDSLVVTQYF
>TRBJ1-1|TRBV14|NA|NA
TGTGCCGGCAGCCAGGTCAGGTCCCCAGGGACTGAAGCTTTCTTT
CAGSQVRSPGTEAFF
>TRBJ1-1|TRBV5-8|NA|NA
TGTGCCAGCAGGCGGTCAGGGCCCCCCGAAGCTTTCTTT
CASRRSGPPEAFF
>TRBJ2-3|TRBV6-5|NA|NA
TGTGCCAGCAGTTACACGGAAACAGGGGGGGCAGATACGCAGTATTTT
CASSYTETGGADTQYF
>TRBJ2-5|TRBV15|TRBD2|few
TGTGCCACCAGCCCTCGGCTAGCGGGCCAAGAGACCCAGTACTTC
CATSPRLAGQETQYF
>TRBJ2-7|TRBV25-1|NA|many
TGTGCCAGCAGTGAATGGGAGAGCTCCTACGAGCAGTACTTC
CASSEWESSYEQYF
>TRBJ1-1|TRBV20-1|TRBD1|many
TGCAGTGCTAGATCACAGGGGGCTGGTGCTGAAGCTTTCTTT
CSARSQGAGAEAFF
>TRBJ2-7|TRBV5-1|TRBD1|many
TGCGCCAGCAGCCCGGAACGGACAGGGAGCGAGCAGTACTTC
CASSPERTGSEQYF
>TRBJ2-7|TRBV7-2|TRBD2|NA
TGTACCAGCAGCCCAGACTGGGGGGGCGAGCAGTACTTC
CTSSPDWGGEQYF
>TRBJ1-1|TRBV12-3/TRBV12-4|TRBD1|many
TGTGCCAGCAGTTCCCTAGGGGGACAGAATGAAGCTTTCTTT
CASSSLGGQNEAFF
>TRBJ2-4|TRBV7-9|TRBD1|many
TGTGCCAGCAGTCCCGGCCCTGGACAGGATGACATTCAGTACTTC
CASSPGPGQDDIQYF
>TRBJ1-3|TRBV4-3|NA|NA
TGCGCCAGTAGCCGGGACAAGAGCTCTGGAAACACCATATGTTTT
CASSRDKSSGNTICF
>TRBJ2-1|TRBV28|NA|many
TGTGCCAGCAGCCTCGTATTAAGCTCCTACAATGAGCAGTTCTTC
CASSLVLSSYNEQFF
>TRBJ2-1|TRBV11-2|NA|NA
TGTGCCAGCAGCTTAGGGGTTCGGACAGCGAATGAGCAGTTCTTC
CASSLGVRTANEQFF
>TRBJ2-7|TRBV9|NA|NA
TGTGCCAGCAGCCCAGTTAGGGACCACGAGCAGTACTTC
CASSPVRDHEQYF
>TRBJ2-2|TRBV3-1|TRBD2|NA
TGTGCCAGCAGCCAACTCCAGGGACTAGCGGGGAACACCGGGGAGCTGTTTTTT
CASSQLQGLAGNTGELFF
>TRBJ2-1|TRBV7-6|TRBD2|NA
TGTGCCAGCAGCTTAGCGCGATCTAGCGGGGAGCAGAGCTCCTACAATGAGCAGTTCTTC
CASSLARSSGEQSSYNEQFF
>TRBJ2-7|TRBV6-2/TRBV6-3|NA|NA
TGTGCCAGCAGTCACGCAGGGACCTACGAGCAGTACTTC
CASSHAGTYEQYF
>TRBJ2-2|TRBV7-9|TRBD1|many
TGTGCCAGCAGCCATGACGAGGACAGGGGACCCGGGGAGCTGTTTTTT
CASSHDEDRGPGELFF
>TRBJ2-7|TRBV4-1|TRBD1|few
TGCGCCAGCAGCCGGCTCGGGACAGCCTACGAGCAGTACTTC
CASSRLGTAYEQYF
>TRBJ2-7|TRBV7-2|NA|many
TGTGCCAGCAGCCCCGGGGACGTCGGGTACGAGCAGTACTTC
CASSPGDVGYEQYF
>TRBJ2-5|TRBV12-3/TRBV12-4|NA|NA
TGTGCCAGCAGTTTGGGGGCAAGAGGAGGGGAGACCCAGTACTTC
CASSLGARGGETQYF
>TRBJ2-1|TRBV27|TRBD1|few
TGTGCCAGCAGTGAGACAGGGGCAAGCAATGAGCAGTTCTTC
CASSETGASNEQFF
>TRBJ1-1|TRBV6-2/TRBV6-3|NA|many
TGTGCCAGCAGGGGGAATATCATGAACACTGAAGCTTTCTTT
CASRGNIMNTEAFF
>TRBJ1-1|TRBV20-1|TRBD1|many
TGCAGTGCTAGGAAACAGGGGGACGCTGAAGCTTTCTTT
CSARKQGDAEAFF
>TRBJ1-4|TRBV4-3|NA|few
TGCGCCAGCAGCCAAGATGAATCTAATGAAAAACTGTTTTTT
CASSQDESNEKLFF
>TRBJ2-7|TRBV14|TRBD2|NA
TGTGCCAGCAGGAACTCCACTAGCGGGTACGAGCAGTACTTC
CASRNSTSGYEQYF
>TRBJ2-7|TRBV2|NA|few
TGTGCCAGCAGTGAAGCGCCCCCGCCCTACGAGCAGTACTTC
CASSEAPPPYEQYF
>TRBJ2-1|TRBV7-9|NA|NA
TGTGCCAGCAGCTTATCGCCAGCCTACAATGAGCAGTTCTTC
CASSLSPAYNEQFF
>TRBJ2-3|TRBV20-1|NA|many
TGCAGTGCTAGATTAGGCCCCACAGATACGCAGTATTTT
CSARLGPTDTQYF
>TRBJ1-6|TRBV9|NA|NA
TGTGCCAGCATCGTAGGTGGGTTCGGGCAGAATAATTCACCCCTCCACTTT
CASIVGGFGQNNSPLHF
>TRBJ1-3|TRBV4-1|NA|many
TGCGCCAGCAGCCAAGAATACTCTGGAAACACCATATATTTT
CASSQEYSGNTIYF
>TRBJ2-3|TRBV7-3|NA|many
TGTGCCAGCAGCTTAAGTCCTACCGATACGCAGTATTTT
CASSLSPTDTQYF
>TRBJ2-1|TRBV6-5|TRBD2|few
TGTGCCAGTAGGCTAGCGGGGGGGGTCGGATCCTACAATGAGCAGTTCTTC
CASRLAGGVGSYNEQFF
>TRBJ1-5|TRBV28|NA|many
TGTGCCAGCAGTTGGCACCACAATCAGCCCCAGCATTTT
CASSWHHNQPQHF
>TRBJ2-2|TRBV7-9|NA|many
TGTGCCAGCAGCCTCCCGGGCTACGGGGAGCTGTTTTTT
CASSLPGYGELFF
>TRBJ2-7|TRBV7-2|TRBD1|many
TGTGCCAGCAGCGGAACCGGGACAGGCTACGAGCAGTACTTC
CASSGTGTGYEQYF
>TRBJ2-7|TRBV6-5|NA|many
TGTGCCAGCAGTTACGGCCCGAACTACGAGCAGTACTTC
CASSYGPNYEQYF
>TRBJ2-1|TRBV7-9|NA|many
TGTGCCAGCAGCTTGGAGGGGGCGGGGTACAATGAGCAGTTCTTC
CASSLEGAGYNEQFF
>TRBJ2-4|TRBV4-1|TRBD2|NA
TGCGCCACCGTGACCGGGACTAGCGGGAGAAGGGAGGCCAAAAACATTCAGTACTTC
CATVTGTSGRREAKNIQYF
>TRBJ2-3|TRBV19|NA|few
TGTGCCAGTAGTATAGGCCTCAGGGACCACACTTCTTTT
CASSIGLRDHTSF
>TRBJ2-7|TRBV28|TRBD1|once
TGTGCCAGCACCCCTACAGGGGGACCCTACGAGCAGTACTTC
CASTPTGGPYEQYF
>TRBJ2-7|TRBV12-3/TRBV12-4|NA|few
TGTGCCAGCAGTAACGGGGTAGGCTACGAGCAGTACTTC
CASSNGVGYEQYF
>TRBJ2-2|TRBV10-2|NA|NA
TGCGCCAGCAAGGACACCGGGGAGCTGTTTTTT
CASKDTGELFF
>TRBJ2-5|TRBV6-6|TRBD2|many
TGTGCCAGCAGTCAAATACTAGCGGGGGGCCGAGAGACCCAGTACTTC
CASSQILAGGRETQYF
>TRBJ2-7|TRBV20-1|TRBD2|many
TGCAGTGCTAGAGTCCCGGGAGGGCCCTACGAGCAGTACTTC
CSARVPGGPYEQYF
>TRBJ1-5|TRBV20-1|TRBD1|NA
TGCAGTGCTACGGGACAGGGGCCATACAATCAGCCCCAGCATTTT
CSATGQGPYNQPQHF
>TRBJ2-3|TRBV14|NA|many
TGTGCCAGCAGCCAAGTAGGTCGGGAATGGAGAGATACGCAGTATTTT
CASSQVGREWRDTQYF
>TRBJ2-7|TRBV3-1|NA|many
TGTGCCAGCAGCCAAGGGTATACAACTAGATACGAGCAGTACTTC
CASSQGYTTRYEQYF
>TRBJ1-3|TRBV7-9|TRBD1|few
TGTGCCAGCAGCCCCCGGACAGGGGGGACTGGAAACACCATATATTTT
CASSPRTGGTGNTIYF
>TRBJ1-2|TRBV25-1|TRBD1|few
TGTGCCAGCAGCGTGGACAGGGCCTATGGCTACACCTTC
CASSVDRAYGYTF
>TRBJ1-5|TRBV19|NA|few
TGTGCCAGTGGTTGGACAGTAAGTTATCAGCCCCAGCATTTT
CASGWTVSYQPQHF
>TRBJ1-1|TRBV28|NA|NA
TGTGCCAGCAATCCCTTGGGGACCGACACCGAAGCTTTCTTT
CASNPLGTDTEAFF
>TRBJ2-7|TRBV27|TRBD1|many
TGTGCCAGTAGTTTCGGTGCAGGGGGCTTGTACGAGCAGTACTTC
CASSFGAGGLYEQYF